This T cell receptor (beta chain) is drawn from a study of neurological immune-mediated disorders. Findings of the study overall: CDR3 amino acid sequences of expanded clones were not shared across subjects, a result suggesting private repertoires in all groups.

Between the trimmed V and J ends, which lost 4 bases and 10 bases, there was a span of 11 bases. The CDR3 is 11 amino acids. Germline assignment: CDR1 SQVTM and CDR2 ANQGSEA. Time point noted: technical triplicate 3. The cells used in sorted libraries, CD4+ or CD8+ T cells, numbered 900,000 to 1,000,000. cDNA synthesis was performed by 5'RACE with 10-nucleotide random UMIs. TCRdb called the 5' RACE reads again in MiXCR, with one record for every CDR3 protein. The sample yields more than 25,000 distinct CDR3 sequences, about 16% seen once. As concerns this clonotype: The antigen remains unidentified.

The chain joins TRBV29-1 to TRBJ2-1; D uncertain. The TCR was taken from a female donor with HTLV-1-associated myelopathy (HAM/TSP). The sample consisted of CD4+ T cells from blood. The CDR3 coding sequence is TGCAGCGTTGTCCGGGTCAGGGAGCAGTTCTTC. Its translation is CSVVRVREQFF.